The next 19 T cell receptor beta chains were all read from a single sample in a study of blood T cell repertoires in COVID-19. Using immunoSEQ multiplex PCR, the repertoire was profiled, and TCRdb retains in-frame clones only, with some absent. The sample has around 21,000 clones, about four fifths seen once; the top ten hold approximately 60%. Source material: peripheral blood. Every receptor here comes from a man at least 80 years old with acute or convalescent COVID-19.

CDR3 amino acids: CASSQLETGGNTEAFF. CDR3 coding DNA: TGTGCCAGCAGCCAACTGGAGACAGGGGGGAACACTGAAGCTTTCTTT. J is TRBJ1-1 and V is TRBV4-2; 9 nucleotides agree with TRBD1. Losses at the gene ends were 2 bases for V and 1 base for J; bases not matched to a gene: 5. This CDR3 contains 16 residues. CDR1 is LGHNA and CDR2 is YNFKEQ in the germline V gene.

This sequence joins TRBV7-2 and TRBJ2-7; D possibly corresponds to TRBD1 (5 bases). Germline V gene sequence: CDR1 SGHTA, CDR2 FQGNSA. CDR3 length: 14 residues. V was clipped by 5 bases and J by 2 bases, with 13 bases between them. DNA of the CDR3: TGTGCCAGCAGCCGGTCACCAGGGACCTACGAGCAGTACTTC. It specifies CASSRSPGTYEQYF. Full variable domain (missing parts from reference TRBV7-2 and TRBJ2-7): GAGVSQSPSNKVTEKGKDVELRCDPISGHTALYWYRQSLGQGLEFLIYFQGNSAPDKSGLPSDRFSAERTGGSVSTLTIQRTQQEDSAVYLCASSRSPGTYEQYFGPGTRLTVT.

In this sample, this clone turned up a few times. The chain links TRBV5-1 to TRBJ1-2, with D unclear. Per the germline V gene, CDR1 is SGHRS and CDR2 is YFSETQ. The CDR3 length is 14 residues. V lost 4 bases and J lost 7, with 17 bases in between. The CDR3 spells CASSAHWSFGGYTF. Here the CDR3 DNA reads TGCGCCAGCAGCGCCCATTGGTCTTTCGGTGGCTACACCTTC.

This clone was found a few times. This chain links TRBV24-1 with TRBJ2-2; 9 bases line up with TRBD1. Germline-derived CDR1 and CDR2 are KGHDR and SFDVKD. The CDR3 has 16 amino acids. V shed 4 bases and J 5 bases; nucleotides not matched to a gene: 7. The CDR3 spells CATSDQGQGGTGELFF. The CDR3 DNA is TGTGCCACCAGTGACCAGGGACAGGGAGGAACCGGGGAGCTGTTTTTT.

The CDR3 sequence: CASSPQGNQETQYF. The CDR3 region has the DNA TGTGCCAGCAGCCCGCAGGGTAACCAAGAGACCCAGTACTTC. This chain links TRBV11-3 with TRBJ2-5; weak D call: TRBD1 (5 bases). CDR1 and CDR2 from the germline V gene are SGHNT and YENEEA. There are 14 residues in the CDR3. Trimming stripped 5 bases from V and 0 bases from J, with 10 bases between.

This clone was seen a single time. The chain combines TRBV7-8 with TRBJ1-5; 9 bases are shared with TRBD1. The CDR3 consists of 16 residues. The V gene end was trimmed by 0 bases and the J gene end by 7 bases; junction bases not matched to a gene: 7. The germline gives CDR1 SGHVS, CDR2 FQNEAQ. DNA of the CDR3: TGTGCCAGCAGCTTAGCGGGACAGGGTATTACGCAGCCCCAGCATTTT. Its translation is CASSLAGQGITQPQHF.

This clone was picked up a small number of times. The V and J genes are TRBV6-5 and TRBJ2-2; the D is unclear. Between the trimmed V and J ends, which lost 8 bases and 0 bases, there was a span of 7 bases. Germline-derived CDR1 and CDR2 are MNHEY and SVGAGI. This CDR3 is built from 13 residues. The CDR3 bases are TGTGCCAGCTGGAGCTCGAACACCGGGGAGCTGTTTTTT. Its protein product is CASWSSNTGELFF.

This clone was counted between two and nine times. This chain uses TRBV9 with TRBJ2-6; TRBD2 is a possible D gene (5 bases). Trimming took 0 bases from V and 1 from J, leaving 5 bases between them. CDR1 SGDLS and CDR2 YYNGEE come from the germline V gene. The CDR3 has 15 residues. In DNA form, the CDR3 reads TGTGCCAGCAGCGTAGGCGGGTCTGGGGCCAACGTCCTGACTTTC. It translates to CASSVGGSGANVLTF.

The chain links TRBV13 to TRBJ1-1; the D gene is possibly TRBD1 (6 bases). CDR3 length equals 15 residues. CDR1 is PRHDT, CDR2 FYEKMQ, per germline (reference sequence). V gave up 4 bases and J gave up 1 base, with 13 bases separating them. Here the CDR3 DNA reads TGTGCCAGCAGCTCTCCGGACAGTAAGAACACTGAAGCTTTCTTT. It translates to CASSSPDSKNTEAFF. The complete variable domain, with remaining parts taken from reference TRBV13 and TRBJ1-1, reads AAGVIQSPRHLIKEKRETATLKCYPIPRHDTVYWYQQGPGQDPQFLISFYEKMQSDKGSIPDRFSAQQFSDYHSELNMSSLELGDSALYFCASSSPDSKNTEAFFGQGTRLTVV.

The chain uses TRBV7-9 and TRBJ2-1; 8 nucleotides match TRBD2. The CDR3 has 13 amino acids. Trimming cost V 5 bases and J 7 bases; bases outside gene matches: 4. The germline V gene encodes CDR1 SEHNR and CDR2 FQNEAQ (reference sequence). The CDR3 spells CASSDQRGNEQFF. The CDR3 DNA reads as TGTGCCAGCAGCGACCAGCGGGGGAATGAGCAGTTCTTC.

For this clone: Its ends do not fully match the called genes, so a read error is possible. V gene TRBV4-2 combines with J gene TRBJ2-1; D not certain. CDR1 and CDR2 from the germline V gene are LGHNA and YNFKEQ. This CDR3 has 11 residues. DNA for the CDR3: TGTGCCAGCAGCTCCTACGATGAGCAGTTCTTC. Protein sequence: CASSSYDEQFF.

This chain links TRBV27 with TRBJ1-2, with D possibly matching TRBD1 (5 bases). The CDR3 has 12 amino acids. Germline lookup yields CDR1 MNHEY and CDR2 SMNVEV (reference sequence). V lost 10 bases to trimming and J lost 7 bases, with 16 bases between them. In nucleotides, the CDR3 is TGTGCCACCGGTTTCCAGGGATTTGGCTACACCTTC. Protein product: CATGFQGFGYTF.

The chain links TRBV6-5 to TRBJ2-7; 7 nucleotides line up with TRBD1. CDR3 size: 13 residues. The germline V gene has CDR1 MNHEY and CDR2 SVGAGI. V lost 6 bases, J lost 1 base, and 3 bases stayed unmatched. The CDR3 region has the DNA TGTGCCAGCAGCCGACAGGGATCCTACGAGCAGTACGTC. Residues: CASSRQGSYEQYV.

The chain is built from TRBV7-3 and TRBJ2-7; D unclear. Germline-derived CDR1 and CDR2 are SGHTA and FQGTGA. This CDR3 region has 13 residues. V was pared by 5 bases and J by 4 bases, with 12 bases between. Here the CDR3 DNA reads TGTGCCAGCAGCGCGTACACGGGTTACGAGCAGTACTTC. Translating gives CASSAYTGYEQYF.

V gene TRBV5-1 combines with J gene TRBJ2-5, with TRBD1 as a possible D gene (6 bases). The length of the CDR3 is 15 residues. V was shortened by 3 bases and J by 2 bases, with 14 bases between the two germline ends. From germline, CDR1 is SGHRS and CDR2 YFSETQ. The CDR3 protein is CASSSPLGGQETQYF. CDR3 DNA sequence: TGCGCCAGCAGCTCCCCGTTAGGGGGACAAGAGACCCAGTACTTC. Drawing the rest from reference TRBV5-1 and TRBJ2-5, the complete variable domain is KAGVTQTPRYLIKTRGQQVTLSCSPISGHRSVSWYQQTPGQGLQFLFEYFSETQRNKGNFPGRFSGRQFSNSRSEMNVSTLELGDSALYLCASSSPLGGQETQYFGPGTRLLVL.

This chain uses TRBV5-4 with TRBJ2-1, with 7 bases lining up with TRBD1. The trim removed 4 bases at V and 4 bases at J, leaving 5 bases unmatched. The germline V gene has CDR1 SGHNT and CDR2 YYREEE (reference sequence). CDR3 length equals 14 residues. CDR3 region: CASSPGQTYNEQFF. The DNA for the CDR3 is TGTGCCAGCAGCCCGGGACAGACGTACAATGAGCAGTTCTTC.

The V and J genes are TRBV11-2 and TRBJ2-1, with TRBD2 as a possible D gene (5 bases). Looked up from germline, CDR1 is SGHAT and CDR2 is FQNNGV. Trimming left V 3 bases short and J 5 bases short, with 14 bases between. CDR3 length equals 15 residues. CDR3 bases: TGTGCCAGCAGCTTCCCGGGGTCGTGGGACAATGAGCAGTTCTTC. Translating it yields CASSFPGSWDNEQFF.

The chain combines TRBV27 with TRBJ1-2, with 10 positions matching TRBD1. V gave up 2 bases and J gave up 4 bases; unmatched junction bases: 4. Germline V lookup: CDR1 MNHEY, CDR2 SMNVEV (reference sequence). The CDR3 runs to 15 residues. The CDR3 coding sequence is TGTGCCAGCAGTTTAGGGACAGGGGTCGGCTATGGCTACACCTTC. Translation gives CASSLGTGVGYGYTF.

V usage is TRBV19 and J usage is TRBJ2-1; 8 bases are shared with TRBD1. The CDR3 has 15 amino acids. Germline V gives CDR1 LNHDA, CDR2 SQIVND (reference sequence). Germline trimming cut 3 bases from V and 4 bases from J; bases unmatched to any gene: 5. The CDR3 protein is CASSMGRGQYNEQFF. The CDR3 DNA follows: TGTGCCAGTAGTATGGGCAGGGGGCAATACAATGAGCAGTTCTTC.